Sequencing of this T cell receptor beta chain was carried out in a study of cytomegalovirus exposure and HLA in healthy donors (dated by TCRdb to about 2017). General notes on the study: According to a later analysis, the 100 to 150 validation repertoires were produced on the same platform as the 700 or so repertoires of the first cohort. To predict cytomegalovirus infection status, the study combined high-throughput TCR immunosequencing, statistical association of individual TCRs with disease status, and machine learning. Along with the approximately 650-subject first cohort, a separate validation cohort of over 90 different subjects was used. The study aimed to test whether signatures of past pathogen exposure could be identified by cataloging public T cell receptors.

The paper as a whole reports these results and caveats: The validation cohort had no HLA typing available for a later analysis, so co-occurrence within that cohort was assessed over all 120 or so repertoires. Three of the identified cytomegalovirus-associated TCR beta chains were confirmed in vitro to be specific for cytomegalovirus antigens. Most TCR sequences were seen in very few donors, while some public TCRs were found in many individuals. The classifier was reported to diagnose cytomegalovirus status with high specificity and sensitivity in both the original cohort and the validation cohort. A total of 164 TCR beta chains were listed by the study as associated with cytomegalovirus. Subsequent analysis determined that TCRs grouped into clusters in the first cohort also showed a tendency toward co-occurrence across the 120 validation repertoires, and approximately 94% of cluster scores exceeded 0. The authors suggested that the approach could potentially be extended to other disease states and immunological phenotypes.

Sequences MNHNS (CDR1) and SASEGT (CDR2) are obtained from the germline V gene. Including the terminal cysteine and phenylalanine, the CDR3 comprises 15 residues. Of the read, only the CDR3 DNA is kept; its 45 bases are in frame from base 1. V ends up 1 base short and J 4 bases short, with an unmatched junction base count of 3. Comments on this clone: No cognate antigen has been identified for it. Nothing much larger sits one base from this clone, and base qualities are not available.

The library was generated by the immunoSEQ multiplex PCR assay. In the source study's methods: A statistical classification framework was built for diagnosing cytomegalovirus status from the catalog of TCR beta chain sequences. TCRdb re-hosts the immuneACCESS table, in-frame sequences only. Its copies lack some clones; in the studies checked, an unresolved V gene accounts for under half of them, and the cause for the rest is not known. The V and J calls and the clone size are those of that table, but D and trimming were determined from the DNA. Counted in this sample were about 150,000 clones; around nine tenths of them appeared once. Jointly, the top ten make up more than 2.5% of the sample. Separate from the roughly 700-subject first cohort, the validation cohort of more than 90 subjects was the group to which the donors belonged.

Material for sequencing was PBMCs. The rearrangement combines TRBV6-1 with TRBJ2-5; TRBD1 agrees with 10 junctional bases. The TCR comes from a woman aged 18-30 years in good health and CMV-seropositive. The sequenced DNA: TGTGCCAGCAGTGAAGAGACAGGGGGCGTAGAGACCCAGTACTTC. Its amino acids are CASSEETGGVETQYF.